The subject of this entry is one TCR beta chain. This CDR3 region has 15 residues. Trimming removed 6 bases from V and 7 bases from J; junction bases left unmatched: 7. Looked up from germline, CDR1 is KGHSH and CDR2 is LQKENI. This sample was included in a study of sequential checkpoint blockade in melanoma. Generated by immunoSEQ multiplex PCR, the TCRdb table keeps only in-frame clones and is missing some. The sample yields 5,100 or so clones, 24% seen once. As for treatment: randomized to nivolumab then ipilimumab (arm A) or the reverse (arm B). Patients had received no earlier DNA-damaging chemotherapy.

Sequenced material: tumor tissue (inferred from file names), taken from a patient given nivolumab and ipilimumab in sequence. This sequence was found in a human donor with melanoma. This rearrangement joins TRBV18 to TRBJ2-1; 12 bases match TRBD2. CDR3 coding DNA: TGTGCCAGCTCGCTTCTCGGACTAGCGGGGAATGAGCAGTTCTTC. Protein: CASSLLGLAGNEQFF.